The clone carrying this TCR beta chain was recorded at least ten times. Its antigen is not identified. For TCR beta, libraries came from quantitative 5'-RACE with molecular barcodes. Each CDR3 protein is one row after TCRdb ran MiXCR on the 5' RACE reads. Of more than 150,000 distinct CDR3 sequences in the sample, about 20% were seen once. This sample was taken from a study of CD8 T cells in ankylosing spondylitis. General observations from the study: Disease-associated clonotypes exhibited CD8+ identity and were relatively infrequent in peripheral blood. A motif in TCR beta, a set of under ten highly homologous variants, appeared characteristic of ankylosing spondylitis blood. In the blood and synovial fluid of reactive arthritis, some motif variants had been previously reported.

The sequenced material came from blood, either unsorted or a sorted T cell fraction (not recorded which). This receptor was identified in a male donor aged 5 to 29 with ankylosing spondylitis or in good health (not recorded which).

The CDR3 loop is CSAGSGLGELFF. As DNA, the CDR3 is TGCAGTGCTGGTTCGGGTCTTGGGGAGCTGTTTTTT. This chain uses TRBV20-1 with TRBJ2-2; D call uncertain. There are 12 residues in the CDR3. V lost 5 bases and J lost 8, with 12 bases in between. Germline V gene sequence: CDR1 DFQATT, CDR2 SNEGSKA (reference sequence).